The 13 T cell receptor beta chains below all came from one sample that was sequenced in a study of blood T cell repertoires in COVID-19. TCRdb's copy holds only in-frame clones and misses some; the assay was immunoSEQ multiplex PCR. The table lists some 78,000 clones, around 86% of them singletons. Source material: peripheral blood. The receptors stem from a man aged 45-65 years with active or convalescent COVID-19.

The chain has TRBV5-1 and TRBJ1-5; the D is unclear. V gave up 3 bases and J gave up 1 base, with 11 bases separating them. Germline CDR1 and CDR2: SGHRS and YFSETQ. The CDR3 contains 15 residues. The CDR3: CASSSTGQSNQPQHF. CDR3 in DNA: TGCGCCAGCAGCTCGACTGGTCAGAGCAATCAGCCCCAGCATTTT. The full variable domain, with the rest looked up from reference TRBV5-1 and TRBJ1-5, is KAGVTQTPRYLIKTRGQQVTLSCSPISGHRSVSWYQQTPGQGLQFLFEYFSETQRNKGNFPGRFSGRQFSNSRSEMNVSTLELGDSALYLCASSSTGQSNQPQHFGDGTRLSIL.

The chain recombines TRBV19 with TRBJ1-5; D is ambiguous. The CDR3 sequence is 17 residues long. Per germline, CDR1 LNHDA and CDR2 SQIVND (reference sequence). Deletions cut 3 bases from V and 1 base from J, with 16 bases between. The CDR3 is CASSIRDRGESNQPQHF. In DNA, the CDR3 is TGTGCCAGTAGTATTCGTGACCGGGGTGAGAGCAATCAGCCCCAGCATTTT. The full variable domain, completed using reference TRBV19 and TRBJ1-5, is DGGITQSPKYLFRKEGQNVTLSCEQNLNHDAMYWYRQDPGQGLRLIYYSQIVNDFQKGDIAEGYSVSREKKESFPLTVTSAQKNPTAFYLCASSIRDRGESNQPQHFGDGTRLSIL.

The chain joins TRBV9 to TRBJ1-1; no clear D gene. Trimming shortened V by 4 bases and J by 4 bases, and 11 bases separated the two germline ends. Germline values: CDR1 SGDLS, CDR2 YYNGEE. This CDR3 region has 13 residues. The CDR3 nucleotides read TGTGCCAGCAGCCTCCCGGGGAGCACTGAAGCTTTCTTT. The encoded protein is CASSLPGSTEAFF.

The V and J genes are TRBV30 and TRBJ2-3, with D uncertain. The V end lost 5 bases, the J end lost 1 base, and 10 bases lay between the germline ends. The CDR3 has 13 residues. Germline CDR1 and CDR2: GTSNPN and SVGIG (reference sequence). The CDR3 sequence: CAWSPAGTDTQYF. The CDR3 bases are TGTGCCTGGTCTCCGGCGGGCACAGATACGCAGTATTTT.

V is TRBV4-1 and J is TRBJ2-3; 7 nucleotides match TRBD1. CDR1 is MGHRA, CDR2 YSYEKL, per germline. The trim removed 4 bases at V and 2 bases at J, leaving 12 bases unmatched. CDR3 length equals 17 residues. Here the CDR3 DNA reads TGCGCCAGCAGCCCGAAGCGACAGGGTTCCATCACAGATACGCAGTATTTT. Translating gives CASSPKRQGSITDTQYF.

The CDR3 spells CASQQSPNTGELFF. The CDR3 region has the DNA TGTGCCAGCCAACAGAGCCCCAACACCGGGGAGCTGTTTTTT. This chain links TRBV2 with TRBJ2-2; no clear D. This CDR3 comprises 14 residues. Trimming cost V 8 bases and J 2 bases, with 12 bases left between them. Germline V CDR1 and CDR2: SNHLY, FYNNEI.

The chain links TRBV4-1 to TRBJ2-5; tentative D call: TRBD2 (6 bases). CDR3 size: 14 residues. The V gene's germline CDR1 is MGHRA and CDR2 YSYEKL. Trimming took off 0 bases at V and 5 bases at J, with 10 bases between the two ends. The CDR3 nucleotides are TGCGCCAGCAGCCAAGATCCAGGGAGGGAGACCCAGTACTTC. Residues: CASSQDPGRETQYF.

The J gene is TRBJ2-3, the V gene TRBV9; 10 bases are shared with TRBD2. The germline V gene encodes CDR1 SGDLS and CDR2 YYNGEE. With 4 bases clipped from V and 0 bases from J, the junction kept 5 bases outside the gene matches. The CDR3 spans 16 residues. The CDR3 region has the DNA TGTGCCAGCAGCCCGGGGACTAGCGAGAGCACAGATACGCAGTATTTT. Its translation is CASSPGTSESTDTQYF.

The chain couples TRBV3-1 (or the pseudogene TRBV3-2) to TRBJ2-5; D gene unclear. This CDR3 contains 12 residues. The germline CDR1 and CDR2 sequences are LGHDT and YNNKEL (reference sequence). The V and J ends lost 3 bases and 5 bases respectively, with 7 bases between them. The CDR3, as DNA: TGTGCCAGCAGCCATGTCAGGGAGACCCAGTACTTC. It translates to CASSHVRETQYF.

J is TRBJ1-2 and V is TRBV9, with D hard to call. Germline CDR1 reads SGDLS; CDR2 reads YYNGEE. This CDR3 spans 15 amino acids. V was trimmed by 3 bases and J by 0 bases, leaving 12 bases between them. CDR3: CASSAYSGSNYGYTF. CDR3 bases: TGTGCCAGCAGCGCATACAGCGGATCTAACTATGGCTACACCTTC. The whole variable domain, remainder taken from reference TRBV9 and TRBJ1-2, is DSGVTQTPKHLITATGQRVTLRCSPRSGDLSVYWYQQSLDQGLQFLIQYYNGEERAKGNILERFSAQQFPDLHSELNLSSLELGDSALYFCASSAYSGSNYGYTFGSGTRLTVV.

This clone was detected only once. The chain has TRBV5-3 and TRBJ2-1; 7 bases match TRBD2. TRBV5-3 is designated an ORF whose function remains uncertain. The ends lost 1 base at V and 10 bases at J; junction bases unmatched: 11. This CDR3 spans 15 amino acids. The DNA of the CDR3 is TGTGCCAGAAGCTTGAGGCTAGCGGCACTCAGGGAGCAGTTCTTC. This gives the protein CARSLRLAALREQFF.

The chain carries TRBV15 and TRBJ2-5, with 10 bases lining up with TRBD1. CDR1 is LNHNV and CDR2 is YYDKDF in the germline V gene (reference sequence). V dropped 0 bases and J dropped 5; count of bases not matched to a gene: 6. CDR3 length equals 16 residues. The CDR3 DNA follows: TGTGCCACCAGCAGAGACCGACAGGGGGCCCGTGAGACCCAGTACTTC. The encoded protein is CATSRDRQGARETQYF. The variable domain in full, with the rest retrieved from reference TRBV15 and TRBJ2-5, is DAMVIQNPRYQVTQFGKPVTLSCSQTLNHNVMYWYQQKSSQAPKLLFHYYDKDFNNEADTPDNFQSRRPNTSFCFLDIRSPGLGDTAMYLCATSRDRQGARETQYFGPGTRLLVL.

The V call is TRBV5-6, the J call TRBJ2-7, with TRBD2 identical over 10 bases. The V segment lost 4 bases and the J segment 4 bases; nucleotides outside the gene matches: 8. Germline V gene sequence: CDR1 SGHDT, CDR2 YYEEEE. This CDR3 has 15 amino acids. CDR3 loop: CASSRRLAGQYEQYF. DNA for the CDR3: TGTGCCAGCAGCCGAAGACTAGCGGGCCAATACGAGCAGTACTTC. The full variable domain, completed using reference TRBV5-6 and TRBJ2-7, is DAGVTQSPTHLIKTRGQQVTLRCSPKSGHDTVSWYQQALGQGPQFIFQYYEEEERQRGNFPDRFSGHQFPNYSSELNVNALLLGDSALYLCASSRRLAGQYEQYFGPGTRLTVT.